Listed below are T cell receptor beta chains from one sample, sequenced in a study of shared clonotypes between healthy human individuals. The table came from immunoSEQ multiplex PCR; TCRdb's copy has only in-frame clones and leaves some out. The sample holds around 120,000 clones, about 70% seen once. What was sequenced was memory CD8+ T cells sorted from blood. The receptors were gathered from a woman under 40 in good health. The CDR3 runs from the conserved cysteine through the conserved F or W. Clone size is shown for a subset of rows, as once, few, many or a class of expanded clone.

V,size,CDR3
TRBV5-5,NA,CASSLSWGNTEAFF
TRBV4-1,NA,CASSQVPYWYEQYF
TRBV2,NA,CANEDSYNEQFF
TRBV5-1,NA,CASSRTGTGWGLAGSYEQYF
TRBV15,few,CATSRESGSGELFF
TRBV25-1,many,CASSEWLRNRETNEKLFF
TRBV27,NA,CASSPSLTSLGTGELFF
TRBV4-1,NA,CASSHHPGAHGADTQYF
TRBV6-1,NA,CASSLVGQPTGELFF
TRBV4-1,NA,CASSPLQIITGELFF